A single T cell receptor (beta chain) is shown here with its context. The data were taken from a study of blood T cell repertoires in COVID-19. The germline V gene has CDR1 SGHNT and CDR2 YYREEE (reference sequence). V was pared by 4 bases and J by 4 bases, with 6 bases of the junction left unmatched. There are 14 residues in the CDR3. The method was immunoSEQ multiplex PCR; TCRdb's version includes in-frame clones alone and lacks a portion of them. The sample shows tens of thousands of clones, 74% of them seen only once. Material for sequencing was peripheral blood. The chain uses TRBV5-4 and TRBJ2-3; 7 nucleotides match TRBD2. This clonotype originated in a man aged 70 or older with COVID-19, enrolled during active disease. DNA for the CDR3: TGTGCCAGCAGCCCCCGGGGAGGGCCAGATACGCAGTATTTT. This translates into CASSPRGGPDTQYF.